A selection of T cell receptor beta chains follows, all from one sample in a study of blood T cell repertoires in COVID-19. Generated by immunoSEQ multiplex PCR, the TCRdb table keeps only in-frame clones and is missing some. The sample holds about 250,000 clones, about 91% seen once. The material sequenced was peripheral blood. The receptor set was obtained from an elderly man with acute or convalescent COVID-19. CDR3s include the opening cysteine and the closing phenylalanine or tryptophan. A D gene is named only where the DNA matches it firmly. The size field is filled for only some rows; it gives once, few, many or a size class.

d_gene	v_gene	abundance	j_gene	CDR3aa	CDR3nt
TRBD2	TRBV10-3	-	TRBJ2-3	CAISESSLAGSTDTQYF	TGTGCCATCAGTGAGTCGAGCCTAGCGGGTAGCACAGATACGCAGTATTTT
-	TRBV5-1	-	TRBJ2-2	CASSSGVNTGELFF	TGCGCCAGCAGCTCCGGGGTCAACACCGGGGAGCTGTTTTTT
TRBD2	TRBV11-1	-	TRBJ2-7	CASSLSGSSGAYEQYF	TGTGCCAGCAGCTTAAGTGGGTCTAGCGGAGCCTACGAGCAGTACTTC
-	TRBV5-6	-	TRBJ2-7	CASSSLNTGASYEQYF	TGTGCCAGCAGCTCCCTAAACACGGGAGCATCCTACGAGCAGTACTTC
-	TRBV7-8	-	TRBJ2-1	CASSPRIGTGGNEQFF	TGTGCCAGCAGCCCAAGAATCGGCACCGGAGGGAATGAGCAGTTCTTC
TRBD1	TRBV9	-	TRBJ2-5	CASSVATGFGETQYF	TGTGCCAGCAGCGTGGCGACAGGGTTCGGGGAGACCCAGTACTTC
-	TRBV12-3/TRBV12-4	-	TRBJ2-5	CASSYAGQETQYF	TGTGCCAGCAGTTACGCAGGCCAAGAGACCCAGTACTTC
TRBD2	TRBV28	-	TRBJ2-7	CASTARASGRAGSYEQYF	TGTGCCAGCACCGCCCGGGCTAGCGGGAGGGCCGGTAGCTACGAGCAGTACTTC
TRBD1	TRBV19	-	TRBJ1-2	CASSPTGNYGYTF	TGTGCCAGTAGTCCGACAGGGAACTATGGCTACACCTTC
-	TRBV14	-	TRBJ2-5	CASSQDRQTQYF	TGTGCCAGCAGCCAAGATCGTCAGACCCAGTACTTC
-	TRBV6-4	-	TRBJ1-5	CASRTVTRRQPQHF	TGTGCCAGTCGGACAGTAACTCGGAGGCAGCCCCAGCATTTT
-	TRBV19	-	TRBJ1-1	CASSMLVAGRTAEAFF	TGTGCCAGTAGTATGTTGGTGGCGGGAAGAACCGCTGAAGCTTTCTTT
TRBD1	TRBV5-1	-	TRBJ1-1	CASSDPTGASTEAFF	TGCGCCAGCAGTGATCCTACAGGGGCCAGCACTGAAGCTTTCTTT
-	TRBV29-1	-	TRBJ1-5	CSVSTGGDSNQPQHF	TGCAGCGTTTCGACAGGTGGGGATAGCAATCAGCCCCAGCATTTT
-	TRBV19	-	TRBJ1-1	CASSITTRVIGEAFF	TGTGCCAGTAGTATTACGACCCGGGTAATTGGTGAAGCTTTCTTT
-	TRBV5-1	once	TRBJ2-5	CASSRDHGETQYF	TGCGCCAGCAGTCGTGACCACGGGGAGACCCAGTACTTC
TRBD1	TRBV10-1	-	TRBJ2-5	CASSDNETGGYIWAQYF	TGCGCCAGCAGTGATAATGAGACAGGGGGGTACATTTGGGCCCAGTACTTC
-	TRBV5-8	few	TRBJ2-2	CASSYQGGTGELFF	TGTGCCAGCAGCTACCAAGGGGGCACCGGGGAGCTGTTTTTT
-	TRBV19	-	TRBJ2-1	CASSGLAPNEQFF	TGTGCCAGTAGTGGGCTAGCCCCCAATGAGCAGTTCTTC
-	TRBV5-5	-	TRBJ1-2	CASSLQGSDGYTF	TGTGCCAGCAGCTTGCAGGGGTCAGACGGCTACACCTTC
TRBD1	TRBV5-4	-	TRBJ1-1	CASSHDRVYTEAFF	TGTGCCAGCAGTCACGACAGGGTTTACACTGAAGCTTTCTTT
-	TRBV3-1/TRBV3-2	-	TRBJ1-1	CATRGGTEAFF	TGTGCCACCCGGGGAGGCACTGAAGCTTTCTTT